Below are 27 T cell receptor beta chains sequenced from a single sample in a study of long-term antiretroviral therapy in people with HIV. Runs used v3.0 of the immunoSEQ assay and were done at survey level. Libraries were prepared by immunoSEQ multiplex PCR; TCRdb keeps only in-frame clonotypes and omits some of them. Of tens of thousands of clones in the sample, 90% to 95% were seen once. The starting material was unsorted PBMCs, obtained approximately 7.4 years after starting antiretroviral therapy. These receptors originate from a man aged 50 or older with HIV.

The gene calls are TRBV6-6 and TRBJ2-3, with 9 positions matching TRBD2. Trimming removed 6 bases from V and 0 bases from J; junction bases left unmatched: 4. From germline, CDR1 is MNHNY and CDR2 SVGAGI (reference sequence). The CDR3 loop spans 15 amino acids. CDR3 protein: CASSPSGGSTDTQYF. As DNA, the CDR3 is TGTGCCAGCAGCCCCAGCGGGGGGAGCACAGATACGCAGTATTTT.

The chain employs TRBV7-6 and TRBJ1-2, with a weak D call TRBD1 (6 bases). CDR1 is SGHVS and CDR2 is FNYEAQ in the germline V gene. CDR3 size: 13 residues. Trimming stripped 5 bases from V and 2 bases from J, with 9 bases between. The CDR3 sequence: CASSQGQNYGYTF. CDR3 nucleotide sequence: TGTGCCAGCAGCCAAGGACAGAACTATGGCTACACCTTC. Drawing the rest from reference TRBV7-6 and TRBJ1-2, the complete variable domain is GAGVSQSPRYKVTKRGQDVALRCDPISGHVSLYWYRQALGQGPEFLTYFNYEAQQDKSGLPNDRFSAERPEGSISTLTIQRTEQRDSAMYRCASSQGQNYGYTFGSGTRLTVV.

In this sample, this clone turned up once. The chain is built from TRBV6-5 and TRBJ1-6; D is unresolved. V gave up 7 bases and J gave up 2 bases, with 9 bases separating them. There are 14 residues in the CDR3. From germline, CDR1 is MNHEY and CDR2 SVGAGI. The CDR3 nucleotides read TGTGCCAGCACCTCGGCAGCCTATAATTCACCCCTCCACTTT. This sequence encodes CASTSAAYNSPLHF.

The chain is built from TRBV5-6 and TRBJ2-7, with 10 bases aligning to TRBD1. The ends lost 4 bases at V and 9 bases at J; junction bases unmatched: 7. Germline CDR1 is SGHDT and CDR2 is YYEEEE. The length of the CDR3 is 13 residues. The CDR3 here is CASSPGTGVGQYF. The CDR3 DNA follows: TGTGCCAGCAGCCCCGGGACAGGGGTTGGGCAGTACTTC.

This CDR3 reads CASSLGQANTGELFF. The CDR3 DNA reads TGTGCCAGCAGCTTGGGACAGGCGAACACCGGGGAGCTGTTTTTT. The chain is built from TRBV7-8 and TRBJ2-2; TRBD1 matches 8 bases. Germline V gives CDR1 SGHVS, CDR2 FQNEAQ. With 3 bases clipped from V and 0 bases from J, the junction kept 0 bases outside the gene matches. This CDR3 comprises 15 residues.

The V gene is TRBV4-1, the J gene TRBJ1-2; D may be TRBD1 (5 bases). This CDR3 has 12 residues. V gave up 0 bases and J gave up 8 bases, with 7 bases separating them. Germline V CDR1 and CDR2: MGHRA, YSYEKL. CDR3: CASSQEWDGYTF. In nucleotides, the CDR3 is TGCGCCAGCAGCCAAGAATGGGACGGCTACACCTTC.

The rearrangement uses TRBV11-2 and TRBJ2-3, with 10 positions matching TRBD2. The ends lost 4 bases at V and 5 bases at J; junction bases unmatched: 9. Germline CDR1 reads SGHAT; CDR2 reads FQNNGV. This CDR3 has 16 amino acids. This CDR3 is CASSSQAGGLGDTQYF. The DNA of the CDR3 is TGTGCCAGCAGCTCACAAGCGGGGGGGCTTGGAGATACGCAGTATTTT. The variable domain in full, completed from reference TRBV11-2 and TRBJ2-3, reads EAGVAQSPRYKIIEKRQSVAFWCNPISGHATLYWYQQILGQGPKLLIQFQNNGVVDDSQLPKDRFSAERLKGVDSTLKIQPAKLEDSAVYLCASSSQAGGLGDTQYFGPGTRLTVL.

V gene TRBV19 combines with J gene TRBJ2-1; tentative D call: TRBD1 (5 bases). V was cut by 4 bases and J by 5 bases, with 12 bases left in between. The germline V gene has CDR1 LNHDA and CDR2 SQIVND (reference sequence). This CDR3 is 14 amino acids long. In nucleotides, the CDR3 is TGTGCCAGTAGTACCCAGGGCATAGACAATGAGCAGTTCTTC. This sequence encodes CASSTQGIDNEQFF.

The chain joins TRBV6-5 to TRBJ2-7, with D hard to call. The CDR3 has 11 residues. Deletions cut 6 bases from V and 6 bases from J, with 9 bases between. Germline lookup yields CDR1 MNHEY and CDR2 SVGAGI. CDR3 sequence (DNA): TGTGCCAGCAGCCATGGACGCGAGCAGTACTTC. This codes for CASSHGREQYF.

The rearrangement links TRBV10-2 to TRBJ1-1, with TRBD1 matching 10 bases. Unmatched junction bases numbered 2, after V lost 7 bases and J lost 0 bases. The CDR3 extends over 14 amino acids. Germline CDR1 and CDR2: WSHSY and SAAADI. The CDR3 reads CASTGQGVNTEAFF. In DNA form, the CDR3 reads TGCGCCAGCACCGGACAGGGGGTGAACACTGAAGCTTTCTTT.

The chain joins TRBV2 to TRBJ2-2; D remains ambiguous. There are 16 residues in the CDR3. The germline V and J ends were trimmed by 3 bases and 3 bases, with 14 bases remaining between them. Germline lookup yields CDR1 SNHLY and CDR2 FYNNEI. The CDR3 loop is CASSERPIGDTGELFF. The CDR3, as DNA: TGTGCCAGCAGTGAGAGGCCCATAGGAGACACCGGGGAGCTGTTTTTT.

V and J are TRBV19 and TRBJ2-5; D tentatively reads TRBD1 or TRBD2 (5 bases each). Germline V gene lookup returns CDR1 LNHDA and CDR2 SQIVND (reference sequence). The germline V and J ends were trimmed by 5 bases and 2 bases, with 9 bases remaining between them. The CDR3 extends over 13 amino acids. CDR3 nucleotides: TGTGCCAGTAGTCCGGGACCACAAGAGACCCAGTACTTC. Amino acids: CASSPGPQETQYF.

The chain is built from TRBV9 and TRBJ2-3, with D tentatively TRBD2 (6 bases). Trimming stripped 0 bases from V and 5 bases from J, with 10 bases between. The V gene's germline CDR1 is SGDLS and CDR2 YYNGEE. This CDR3 is built from 14 residues. CDR3: CASSVELAGDTQYF. The CDR3 DNA follows: TGTGCCAGCAGCGTAGAACTAGCAGGAGATACGCAGTATTTT.

The rearrangement uses TRBV30 and TRBJ2-7, with D unresolved. V lost 3 bases and J lost 2, with 5 bases in between. This CDR3 is built from 11 residues. Germline V gene lookup returns CDR1 GTSNPN and CDR2 SVGIG (reference sequence). The DNA for the CDR3 is TGTGCCTGGAGGGCACCCTACGAGCAGTACTTC. Its translation: CAWRAPYEQYF.

The J gene is TRBJ2-4, the V gene TRBV30; D remains unclear. The germline V gene encodes CDR1 GTSNPN and CDR2 SVGIG (reference sequence). The V gene lost 3 bases and the J gene lost 0 bases, with 12 bases spanning the gap. The CDR3 has 15 residues. CDR3 DNA sequence: TGTGCCTGGAGCCCTACAGTCCTAGCCAAAAACATTCAGTACTTC. Encoded protein: CAWSPTVLAKNIQYF.

The chain employs TRBV5-5 and TRBJ2-1, with TRBD2 matching 8 bases. The V gene end was trimmed by 4 bases and the J gene end by 6 bases; junction bases not matched to a gene: 12. The germline V gene has CDR1 SGHKS and CDR2 YYEKEE (reference sequence). This CDR3 region has 16 residues. Here the CDR3 reads CASSKGLRTSFNEQFF. In DNA form, the CDR3 reads TGTGCCAGCAGCAAGGGGCTTCGGACTAGCTTCAATGAGCAGTTCTTC.

This rearrangement joins TRBV4-1 to TRBJ1-6; a weak D match, TRBD1 (6 bases). Germline CDR1 and CDR2: MGHRA and YSYEKL. CDR3 length equals 16 residues. V lost 0 bases, J lost 5 bases, and 11 bases lay in between. This CDR3 is CASSQDGQRNNSPLHF. The CDR3 DNA reads TGCGCCAGCAGCCAAGATGGACAGAGAAATAATTCACCCCTCCACTTT.

The rearrangement uses TRBV18 and TRBJ1-5; 8 bases fit TRBD1. Germline CDR1 is KGHSH and CDR2 is LQKENI. With V trimmed by 4 bases and J by 4 bases, 6 bases remained unmatched. The CDR3 is made up of 15 amino acids. CDR3 DNA sequence: TGTGCCAGCTCACGGTATCGACAGGGGAATCAGCCCCAGCATTTT. It yields the protein CASSRYRQGNQPQHF.

This clone was seen a single time. The chain combines TRBV9 with TRBJ2-7; a possible D gene is TRBD1 (6 bases). Trimming pared 1 base from V and 2 bases from J, leaving 10 bases between. Germline loops: CDR1 SGDLS, CDR2 YYNGEE. This CDR3 has 14 residues. Here the CDR3 reads CASSVRGDTYEQYF. For the CDR3, the DNA is TGTGCCAGCAGCGTAAGAGGGGACACCTACGAGCAGTACTTC.

This clone was detected once. This chain links TRBV18 with TRBJ2-2, with D unclear. The CDR3 sequence is 15 residues long. Trimming took off 3 bases at V and 2 bases at J, with 10 bases between the two ends. Germline V gene data show CDR1 as KGHSH and CDR2 as LQKENI. In nucleotides, the CDR3 is TGTGCCAGCTCACCTGGCACTTTAAACACCGGGGAGCTGTTTTTT. As protein: CASSPGTLNTGELFF.

The genes are TRBV18 and TRBJ2-5, with no clear D. The CDR3 runs 12 residues. V was trimmed by 2 bases and J by 3 bases, leaving 4 bases between them. The germline V gene has CDR1 KGHSH and CDR2 LQKENI. DNA for the CDR3: TGTGCCAGCTCACCAGGGGAAGAGACCCAGTACTTC. This translates into CASSPGEETQYF.

This clone occurred a few times. This chain connects TRBV30 to TRBJ2-7; D is undetermined. The length of the CDR3 is 11 residues. Looked up from germline, CDR1 is GTSNPN and CDR2 is SVGIG (reference sequence). Trimming left V 1 base short and J 2 bases short, with 3 bases between. For the CDR3, the DNA is TGTGCCTGGAGTGGGGCCTACGAGCAGTACTTC. This translates into CAWSGAYEQYF.

The chain recombines TRBV18 with TRBJ2-3, with 14 bases aligning to TRBD2. With 3 bases clipped from V and 4 bases from J, the junction kept 6 bases outside the gene matches. The germline gives CDR1 KGHSH, CDR2 LQKENI. This CDR3 comprises 17 residues. The CDR3 loop is CASSPGLAGVGADTQYF. The CDR3, as DNA: TGTGCCAGCTCACCGGGACTAGCGGGGGTCGGGGCAGATACGCAGTATTTT.

The J gene is TRBJ2-3, the V gene TRBV5-6; 7 bases are shared with TRBD2. V shed 8 bases and J 2 bases; nucleotides not matched to a gene: 5. Germline-derived CDR1 and CDR2 are SGHDT and YYEEEE. This CDR3 contains 13 residues. The CDR3 spells CASGRGYTDTQYF. DNA of the CDR3: TGTGCCAGTGGGAGGGGTTACACAGATACGCAGTATTTT.

The V gene is TRBV27, the J gene TRBJ2-7; tentatively, D is TRBD2 (6 bases). This CDR3 is 14 amino acids long. The ends were cut back, 3 bases at V and 5 bases at J, with 14 bases in the middle. CDR1 is MNHEY and CDR2 is SMNVEV in the germline V gene (reference sequence). Here the CDR3 reads CASSLRRGSHEQYF. CDR3 nucleotides: TGTGCCAGCAGTTTGCGGAGGGGTTCTCACGAGCAGTACTTC.

V is TRBV10-3 and J is TRBJ2-7; D is unresolved. CDR1 ENHRY and CDR2 SYGVKD come from the germline V gene. The CDR3 is made up of 21 amino acids. Trimming took 0 bases from V and 3 from J, leaving 30 bases between them. As DNA, the CDR3 is TGTGCCATCAGTGAGTCCTCAGCCGGGCTTAATGGTGACGAGCAGAGCTACGAGCAGTACTTC. The encoded protein is CAISESSAGLNGDEQSYEQYF.

V and J are TRBV6-1 and TRBJ1-2; 7 positions match TRBD1. This CDR3 has 15 residues. The V gene's germline CDR1 is MNHNS and CDR2 SASEGT. V lost 2 bases and J lost 2; bases outside the gene matches: 5. CDR3 loop: CASSESQGGNYGYTF. CDR3 DNA sequence: TGTGCCAGCAGTGAAAGCCAGGGGGGAAACTATGGCTACACCTTC.